This TCR beta chain was captured by sequencing in a study of blood T cells in healthy people across ages. Trimming removed 3 bases at V and 8 bases at J, with 11 bases between. CDR3 size: 12 residues. The germline V gene encodes CDR1 SQVTM and CDR2 ANQGSEA. Using a J-beta primer mix together with a sample-barcoded 5' primer, a second PCR was run for about 6 to 11 cycles. MiXCR, applied by TCRdb to the 5' RACE reads, yields one record per CDR3 protein. The table records around 800,000 distinct CDR3 sequences, less than 60% of them present only once. The chain is built from TRBV29-1 and TRBJ2-1, with D possibly matching TRBD2 (5 bases). The sequence was collected from an older man in good health. Sequenced sample: blood. CDR3 sequence reads: CSVEQQDYEQFF. For the CDR3, the DNA is TGCAGCGTTGAGCAGCAGGACTATGAGCAGTTCTTC.